These 6 T cell receptor beta chains originate from one sample sequenced in a study of technical replicates of blood from a few donors. The repertoire was sequenced with immunoSEQ multiplex PCR; TCRdb's copy has only in-frame clones and lacks some. The data show 60,000 to 70,000 clones, roughly 98% seen once. The sample comprised T cells isolated from PBMCs. These TCRs come from a human donor in good health.

The chain recombines TRBV7-2 with TRBJ2-1; D ambiguous. V shed 1 base and J shed 3 bases, with 7 bases lying between them. The CDR3 spans 14 residues. The germline CDR1 and CDR2 sequences are SGHTA and FQGNSA. CDR3 amino acids: CASSLDSYYNEQFF. As DNA, the CDR3 is TGTGCCAGCAGCTTAGACAGCTACTACAATGAGCAGTTCTTC. Supplemented by reference TRBV7-2 and TRBJ2-1, the full variable domain reads GAGVSQSPSNKVTEKGKDVELRCDPISGHTALYWYRQSLGQGLEFLIYFQGNSAPDKSGLPSDRFSAERTGGSVSTLTIQRTQQEDSAVYLCASSLDSYYNEQFFGPGTRLTVL.

This rearrangement joins TRBV5-1 to TRBJ2-4; TRBD2 aligns across 10 bases. The germline V gene encodes CDR1 SGHRS and CDR2 YFSETQ. The CDR3 runs 16 residues. V shed 3 bases and J 7 bases; nucleotides not matched to a gene: 10. For the CDR3, the DNA is TGCGCCAGCAGCTCGGAAGGACTAGCGGATTGGAACATTCAGTACTTC. It specifies CASSSEGLADWNIQYF.

The CDR3 coding sequence is TGTGCCAGCAGCTTAGTTGCTTCGAGTTACGAGCAGTACTTC. This translates into CASSLVASSYEQYF. The chain links TRBV13 to TRBJ2-7, with D unresolved. V lost 1 base and J 4 bases, leaving 11 bases between the germline ends. The germline CDR1 and CDR2 sequences are PRHDT and FYEKMQ (reference sequence). The CDR3 is made up of 14 amino acids.

This clone is a singleton in its sample. The genes are TRBV6-6 and TRBJ2-5; D might be TRBD2 (5 bases). Germline V gene lookup returns CDR1 MNHNY and CDR2 SVGAGI (reference sequence). There are 15 residues in the CDR3. V lost 6 bases to trimming and J lost 2 bases, with 16 bases between them. CDR3 residues: CASSRPGLLQETQYF. The DNA for the CDR3 is TGTGCCAGCAGCCGCCCTGGACTCTTGCAAGAGACCCAGTACTTC.

The rearrangement uses TRBV28 and TRBJ2-3; 7 positions match TRBD1. CDR3 length: 15 amino acids. The germline V gene has CDR1 MDHEN and CDR2 SYDVKM. The trim removed 3 bases at V and 1 base at J, leaving 4 bases unmatched. Here the CDR3 reads CASSFKGAGTDTQYF. In nucleotides, the CDR3 is TGTGCCAGCAGTTTTAAGGGGGCTGGCACAGATACGCAGTATTTT.

The chain carries TRBV25-1 and TRBJ2-2; 13 bases are shared with TRBD2. V was pared by 4 bases and J by 2 bases, with 4 bases of the junction left unmatched. There are 17 residues in the CDR3. CDR1 MGHDK and CDR2 SYGVNS come from the germline V gene. CDR3 amino acids: CASSVLAGGENTGELFF. CDR3 sequence (DNA): TGTGCCAGCAGTGTACTAGCGGGGGGGGAAAACACCGGGGAGCTGTTTTTT. The variable domain in full, with the rest retrieved from reference TRBV25-1 and TRBJ2-2, is EADIYQTPRYLVIGTGKKITLECSQTMGHDKMYWYQQDPGMELHLIHYSYGVNSTEKGDLSSESTVSRIRTEHFPLTLESARPSHTSQYLCASSVLAGGENTGELFFGEGSRLTVL.